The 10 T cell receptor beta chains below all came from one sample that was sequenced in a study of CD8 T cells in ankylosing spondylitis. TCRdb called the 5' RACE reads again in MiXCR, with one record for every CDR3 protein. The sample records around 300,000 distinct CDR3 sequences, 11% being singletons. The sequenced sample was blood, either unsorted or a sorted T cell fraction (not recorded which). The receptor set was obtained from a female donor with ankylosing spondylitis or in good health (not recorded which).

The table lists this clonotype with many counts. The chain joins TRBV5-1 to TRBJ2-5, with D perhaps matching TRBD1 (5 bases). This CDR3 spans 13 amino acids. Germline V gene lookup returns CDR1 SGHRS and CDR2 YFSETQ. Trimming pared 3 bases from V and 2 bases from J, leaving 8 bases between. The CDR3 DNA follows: TGCGCCAGCAGCTCTGACAGACAAGAGACCCAGTACTTC. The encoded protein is CASSSDRQETQYF.

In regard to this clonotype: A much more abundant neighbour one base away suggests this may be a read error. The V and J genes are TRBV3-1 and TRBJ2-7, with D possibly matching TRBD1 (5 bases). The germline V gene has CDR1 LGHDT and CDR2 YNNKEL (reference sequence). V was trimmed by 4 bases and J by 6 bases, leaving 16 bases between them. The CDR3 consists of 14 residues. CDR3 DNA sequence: TGTGCCAGCAGCCCAGGGTACGTCGTACTCGAGCAGTACTTC. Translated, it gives CASSPGYVVLEQYF.

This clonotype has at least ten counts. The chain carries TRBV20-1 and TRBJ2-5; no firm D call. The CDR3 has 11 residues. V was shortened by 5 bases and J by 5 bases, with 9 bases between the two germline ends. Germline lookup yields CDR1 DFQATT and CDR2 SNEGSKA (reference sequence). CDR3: CSASSMETQYF. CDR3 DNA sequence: TGCAGTGCTTCATCTATGGAGACCCAGTACTTC.

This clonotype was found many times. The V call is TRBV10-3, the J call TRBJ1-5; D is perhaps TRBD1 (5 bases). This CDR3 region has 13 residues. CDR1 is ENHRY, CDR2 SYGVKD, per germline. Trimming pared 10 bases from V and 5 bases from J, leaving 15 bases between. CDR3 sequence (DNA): TGTGCCACACGGAGGGGCCCGGATCAGCCCCAGCATTTT. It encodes CATRRGPDQPQHF.

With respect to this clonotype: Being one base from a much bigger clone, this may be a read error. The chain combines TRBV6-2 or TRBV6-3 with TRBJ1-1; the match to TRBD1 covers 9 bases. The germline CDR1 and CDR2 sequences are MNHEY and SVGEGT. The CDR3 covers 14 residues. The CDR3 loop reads CASSLTTGGTEALF. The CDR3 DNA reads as TGTGCCAGCAGCCTAACTACAGGGGGCACTGAAGCTCTCTTT.

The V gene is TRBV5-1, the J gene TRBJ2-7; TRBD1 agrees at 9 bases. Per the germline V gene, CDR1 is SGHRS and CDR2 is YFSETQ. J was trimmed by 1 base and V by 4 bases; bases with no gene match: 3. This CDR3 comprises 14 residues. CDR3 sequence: CASSGGQGSYEQYF. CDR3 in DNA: TGCGCCAGCAGCGGTGGACAGGGGTCCTACGAGCAGTACTTC.

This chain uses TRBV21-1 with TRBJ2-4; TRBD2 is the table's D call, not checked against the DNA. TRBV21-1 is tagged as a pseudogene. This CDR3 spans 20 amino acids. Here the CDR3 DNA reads TGTGCCAGCAGCAAAGTAGCAGGACTAGCGGGAGGAAAAGCCAAAAACATTCAGTACTTC. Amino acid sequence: CASSKVAGLAGGKAKNIQYF.

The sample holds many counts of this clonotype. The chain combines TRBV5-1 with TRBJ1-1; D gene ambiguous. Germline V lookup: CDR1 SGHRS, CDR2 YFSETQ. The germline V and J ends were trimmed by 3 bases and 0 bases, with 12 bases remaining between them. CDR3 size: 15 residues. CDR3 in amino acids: CASSSTSGLNTEAFF. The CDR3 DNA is TGCGCCAGCAGCTCGACGTCGGGGTTGAACACTGAAGCTTTCTTT.

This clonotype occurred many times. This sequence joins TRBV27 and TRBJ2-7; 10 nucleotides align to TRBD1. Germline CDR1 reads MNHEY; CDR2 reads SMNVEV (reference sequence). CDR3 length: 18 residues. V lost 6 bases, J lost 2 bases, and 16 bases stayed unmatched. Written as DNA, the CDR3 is TGTGCCAGCAGACCCCAAAGGACAGGGGGTAAAGGAACCTACGAGCAGTACTTC. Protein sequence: CASRPQRTGGKGTYEQYF.

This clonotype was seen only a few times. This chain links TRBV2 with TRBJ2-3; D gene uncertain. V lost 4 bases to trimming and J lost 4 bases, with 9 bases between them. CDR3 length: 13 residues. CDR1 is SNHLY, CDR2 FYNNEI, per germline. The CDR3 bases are TGTGCCAGCAGTGTTTCGGTAGCAGATACGCAGTATTTT. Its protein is CASSVSVADTQYF.